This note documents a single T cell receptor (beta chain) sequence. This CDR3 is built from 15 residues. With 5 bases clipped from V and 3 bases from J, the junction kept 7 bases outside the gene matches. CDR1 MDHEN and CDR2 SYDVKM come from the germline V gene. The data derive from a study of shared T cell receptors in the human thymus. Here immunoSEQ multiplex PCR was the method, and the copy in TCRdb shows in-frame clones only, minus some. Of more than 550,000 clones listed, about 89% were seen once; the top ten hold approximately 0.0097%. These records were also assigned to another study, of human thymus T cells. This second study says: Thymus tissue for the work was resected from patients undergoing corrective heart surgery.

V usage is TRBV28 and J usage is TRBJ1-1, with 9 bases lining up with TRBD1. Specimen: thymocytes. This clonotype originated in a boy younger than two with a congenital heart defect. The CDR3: CASSPPGQGDTEAFF. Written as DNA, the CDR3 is TGTGCCAGCAGTCCGCCGGGACAGGGAGACACTGAAGCTTTCTTT.